What follows are 32 T cell receptor beta chains derived from one specimen sequenced in a study of vaccination effects on CD4 cells after COVID-19. On roughly day 10 of culture, CD4+ T cells were separated out. Participants got two doses of BNT162b2 or mRNA-1273 vaccine. Sequenced by immunoSEQ multiplex PCR; TCRdb stores in-frame clones only, minus some. The sample has under 55,000 clones; around 70% are singletons. These receptors' antigens are unknown. The sample in question was CD4+ T cells from PBMCs cultured without peptide, obtained after COVID-19 vaccination. These receptor sequences come from a human donor who received a COVID-19 vaccine.

The rearrangement joins TRBV29-1 to TRBJ1-1, with a weak D call TRBD1 (6 bases). CDR3 length equals 14 residues. Germline loops: CDR1 SQVTM, CDR2 ANQGSEA. The ends were cut back, 6 bases at V and 1 base at J, with 15 bases in the middle. CDR3 DNA sequence: TGCAGCGTCCATGGACAGCGGTGGAACACTGAAGCTTTCTTT. Its protein is CSVHGQRWNTEAFF.

The chain recombines TRBV29-1 with TRBJ1-2; D gene unclear. This CDR3 is 14 amino acids long. Trimming shortened V by 5 bases and J by 4 bases, and 17 bases separated the two germline ends. The germline gives CDR1 SQVTM, CDR2 ANQGSEA. CDR3 nucleotide sequence: TGCAGCGTTCAGTCCACAAATTCGTTCTATGGCTACACCTTC. It encodes CSVQSTNSFYGYTF.

The chain employs TRBV21-1 and TRBJ1-2. TRBV21-1 is a pseudogene. The CDR3 covers 11 residues. For the CDR3, the DNA is TGTCAGACGCCAGCTAACTATGGCTACACCTTC. It is translated as CQTPANYGYTF.

To note about this clone: Other DNA variants within this sample encode the same CDR3. The chain is built from TRBV19 and TRBJ1-5, with D unclear. Trimming left V 6 bases short and J 0 bases short, with 6 bases between. The CDR3 has 13 amino acids. The germline CDR1 and CDR2 sequences are LNHDA and SQIVND (reference sequence). The CDR3 bases are TGTGCCAGTAGCCCTTATAGCAATCAGCCCCAGCATTTT. It codes for CASSPYSNQPQHF.

This clone was seen a few times. J is TRBJ1-6 and V is TRBV6-1, with D possibly being TRBD1 (6 bases). There are 14 residues in the CDR3. Germline V gives CDR1 MNHNS, CDR2 SASEGT. V was cut by 2 bases and J by 9 bases, with 11 bases left in between. CDR3 region: CASSERGGASPLHF. CDR3 bases: TGTGCCAGCAGTGAACGGGGGGGCGCTTCACCCCTCCACTTT.

V and J are TRBV6-1 and TRBJ2-1; 11 bases match TRBD2. This CDR3 comprises 16 residues. Trimming took 1 base from V and 7 from J; bases not matched to a gene: 6. CDR1 is MNHNS, CDR2 SASEGT, per germline. Here the CDR3 DNA reads TGTGCCAGCAGTGAAGTAACTAGCGGGAGTTGGAATGAGCAGTTCTTC. Encoded protein: CASSEVTSGSWNEQFF.

The rearrangement joins TRBV19 to TRBJ1-2; TRBD1 agrees at 11 bases. Trimming took 7 bases from V and 7 from J; bases not matched to a gene: 14. Per germline, CDR1 LNHDA and CDR2 SQIVND (reference sequence). This CDR3 is 16 amino acids long. CDR3 nucleotides: TGTGCCAGTACCCCCCCCCGGACAGGGGGCGTTCTTGGCTACACCTTC. It specifies CASTPPRTGGVLGYTF.

This chain uses TRBV5-1 with TRBJ2-3; D is perhaps TRBD2 (5 bases). The CDR3 is 15 amino acids. Germline V gives CDR1 SGHRS, CDR2 YFSETQ. Deletions cut 4 bases from V and 2 bases from J, with 14 bases between. Here the CDR3 DNA reads TGCGCCAGCAGCCCCCCTGGAGGTCCCACAGATACGCAGTATTTT. Translation: CASSPPGGPTDTQYF.

The chain has TRBV19 and TRBJ2-2, with 7 nucleotides matching TRBD1. After removal of 1 base from V and 1 base from J, the junction contained 6 bases not matched to a gene. The germline gives CDR1 LNHDA, CDR2 SQIVND (reference sequence). The CDR3 totals 17 residues. The CDR3 bases are TGTGCCAGTAGTATAGGCTCCGGGACAGTGAACACCGGGGAGCTGTTTTTT. This encodes CASSIGSGTVNTGELFF.

The chain recombines TRBV29-1 with TRBJ2-1; TRBD2 matches 7 bases. Germline V CDR1 and CDR2: SQVTM, ANQGSEA. V shed 0 bases and J 13 bases; nucleotides not matched to a gene: 6. The CDR3 is made up of 12 amino acids. The CDR3 DNA is TGCAGCGTTGAAGATGCCCGGGAGGTTCAGTTCTTC. This codes for CSVEDAREVQFF.

The genes are TRBV4-2 and TRBJ2-3, with D tentatively TRBD1 (5 bases). The V and J ends lost 0 bases and 5 bases respectively, with 6 bases between them. CDR1 LGHNA and CDR2 YNFKEQ come from the germline V gene. The CDR3 contains 13 residues. CDR3: CASSQDRGDTQYF. CDR3 DNA: TGTGCCAGCAGCCAAGATAGGGGAGATACGCAGTATTTT.

The chain recombines TRBV5-8 with TRBJ2-5; D ambiguous. CDR3 length: 13 amino acids. V was pared by 8 bases and J by 5 bases, with 16 bases between. The germline CDR1 and CDR2 sequences are SGHTS and YDEGEE. The CDR3: CASNVGSHETQYF. CDR3 in DNA: TGTGCCAGTAACGTTGGGTCCCATGAGACCCAGTACTTC.

The chain joins TRBV7-8 to TRBJ2-5; D remains ambiguous. The CDR3 is 14 residues long. Germline V gene data show CDR1 as SGHVS and CDR2 as FQNEAQ. V gave up 3 bases and J gave up 1 base, with 9 bases separating them. Here the CDR3 reads CASSFQQSQETQYF. The CDR3, as DNA: TGTGCCAGCAGCTTTCAACAGTCCCAAGAGACCCAGTACTTC.

CDR3 coding DNA: TGTGCCAGCAGTGACGTAGGGCGGGCCGAGCAGTACTTC. Translation gives CASSDVGRAEQYF. This chain connects TRBV2 to TRBJ2-7, with D possibly matching TRBD2 (5 bases). From germline, CDR1 is SNHLY and CDR2 FYNNEI. Between the trimmed V and J ends, which lost 3 bases and 6 bases, there was a span of 12 bases. The CDR3 spans 13 residues.

V and J are TRBV5-1 and TRBJ1-3; no clear D gene. V dropped 4 bases and J dropped 4 bases, with 9 bases sitting between them. The CDR3 is 13 residues long. Germline CDR1 and CDR2: SGHRS and YFSETQ. The DNA of the CDR3 is TGCGCCAGCAGCCTCCCCGAGGGAAACACCATATATTTT. Encoded protein: CASSLPEGNTIYF.

The chain uses TRBV27 and TRBJ2-7, with 7 positions matching TRBD2. The trim removed 3 bases at V and 12 bases at J, leaving 11 bases unmatched. The CDR3 spans 13 residues. Germline CDR1 MNHEY, CDR2 SMNVEV (reference sequence). The CDR3, as DNA: TGTGCCAGCAGTTTCGGGACTACTCCCCGGCTGTACTTC. Protein: CASSFGTTPRLYF.

This clone was detected once. The rearrangement joins TRBV11-3 to TRBJ2-7; 10 bases agree with TRBD1. This CDR3 is built from 15 residues. Trimming at V came to 5 bases and at J to 5 bases, leaving 9 bases not matched to a gene. CDR1 and CDR2 from the germline V gene are SGHNT and YENEEA. CDR3 sequence reads: CASSRQGAGDHEQYF. The CDR3 nucleotides read TGTGCCAGCAGCCGACAGGGGGCAGGTGACCACGAGCAGTACTTC.

Here the CDR3 reads CASSLAVGGDNEKLFF. The CDR3 DNA sequence: TGTGCCAGCAGCTTAGCGGTTGGGGGCGACAATGAAAAACTGTTTTTT. The chain recombines TRBV7-8 with TRBJ1-4; tentatively, D is TRBD1 (6 bases). Trimming stripped 0 bases from V and 5 bases from J, with 13 bases between. The CDR3 has 16 residues. Germline lookup yields CDR1 SGHVS and CDR2 FQNEAQ.

V is TRBV3-1 (or the pseudogene TRBV3-2) and J is TRBJ1-1; 9 nucleotides agree with TRBD1. The V gene end was trimmed by 4 bases and the J gene end by 5 bases; junction bases not matched to a gene: 8. The CDR3 runs to 15 residues. CDR1 is LGHDT, CDR2 YNNKEL, per germline (reference sequence). CDR3 nucleotides: TGTGCCAGCAGCCCCCTGACAGGGGGTCAGACTGAAGCTTTCTTT. It specifies CASSPLTGGQTEAFF.

The table lists this clone with a few counts. This sequence joins TRBV25-1 and TRBJ1-1; TRBD1 aligns across 7 bases. This CDR3 has 13 amino acids. The junction had 5 bases not matched to a gene; V was cut back by 5 bases and J by 5 bases. Germline loops: CDR1 MGHDK, CDR2 SYGVNS. CDR3 residues: CASSQLQGTEAFF. The DNA for the CDR3 is TGTGCCAGCAGTCAATTACAGGGGACTGAAGCTTTCTTT.

The rearrangement links TRBV19 to TRBJ1-2, with a weak D call TRBD1 (5 bases). This CDR3 contains 15 residues. Germline values: CDR1 LNHDA, CDR2 SQIVND (reference sequence). Trimming removed 3 bases from V and 2 bases from J, with 13 bases in between. In DNA form, the CDR3 reads TGTGCCAGTAGTATGGGATCGGCAGGGAACTATGGCTACACCTTC. Amino acid sequence: CASSMGSAGNYGYTF.

CDR3 in DNA: TGTGCCAGCAGCTTAGACCATGGGGGCTCTACCTCCTACAATGAGCAGTTCTTC. Protein: CASSLDHGGSTSYNEQFF. The rearrangement uses TRBV11-3 and TRBJ2-1; the D gene is possibly TRBD1 (6 bases). V was clipped by 0 bases and J by 0 bases, with 15 bases between them. CDR1 is SGHNT, CDR2 YENEEA, per germline. The CDR3 has 18 residues.

The chain combines TRBV6-1 with TRBJ2-7, with D unresolved. V lost 0 bases and J 2 bases, leaving 2 bases between the germline ends. Germline V gene data show CDR1 as MNHNS and CDR2 as SASEGT. The CDR3 length is 12 residues. CDR3 residues: CASSEATYEQYF. The CDR3 region has the DNA TGTGCCAGCAGTGAAGCCACCTACGAGCAGTACTTC.

In its sample, this clone was seen once. The chain uses TRBV11-2 and TRBJ1-1; no definite D call. The V end lost 1 base, the J end lost 11 bases, and 11 bases lay between the germline ends. The CDR3 contains 12 residues. Germline loops: CDR1 SGHAT, CDR2 FQNNGV. CDR3 coding DNA: TGTGCCAGCAGCTTAGCAGGTCTTGGCGCTTTCTTT. Amino acids: CASSLAGLGAFF. Drawing the rest from reference TRBV11-2 and TRBJ1-1, the complete variable domain is EAGVAQSPRYKIIEKRQSVAFWCNPISGHATLYWYQQILGQGPKLLIQFQNNGVVDDSQLPKDRFSAERLKGVDSTLKIQPAKLEDSAVYLCASSLAGLGAFFGQGTRLTVV.

The rearrangement links TRBV11-2 to TRBJ2-7, with no clear D. The CDR3 runs 12 residues. The germline gives CDR1 SGHAT, CDR2 FQNNGV. With 4 bases removed from V and 2 bases from J, the gap between germline ends came to 6 bases. CDR3: CASSSTTYEQYF. For the CDR3, the DNA is TGTGCCAGCAGCTCCACCACCTACGAGCAGTACTTC.

This clone was detected once. The chain combines TRBV6-6 with TRBJ1-2; unclear D gene. Trimming took 6 bases from V and 3 from J, leaving 11 bases between them. The CDR3 extends over 13 amino acids. Per germline, CDR1 MNHNY and CDR2 SVGAGI (reference sequence). For the CDR3, the DNA is TGTGCCAGCAGCCAAGATGGGGACTATGGCTACACCTTC. Translation gives CASSQDGDYGYTF.

The rearrangement joins TRBV10-3 to TRBJ2-2; 8 nucleotides agree with TRBD1. The CDR3 runs 16 residues. In germline, CDR1 is ENHRY, CDR2 SYGVKD. Trimming at V came to 6 bases and at J to 5 bases, leaving 11 bases not matched to a gene. CDR3 residues: CAISKSTGVMTGELFF. CDR3 bases: TGTGCCATCAGCAAATCGACAGGGGTCATGACCGGGGAGCTGTTTTTT.

The chain is built from TRBV7-8 and TRBJ1-5; D gene unclear. This CDR3 is built from 15 residues. V was pared by 2 bases and J by 5 bases, with 13 bases between. CDR1 SGHVS and CDR2 FQNEAQ come from the germline V gene. CDR3: CASSLMLSMYQPQHF. DNA of the CDR3: TGTGCCAGCAGCTTAATGCTCTCGATGTATCAGCCCCAGCATTTT.

The chain uses TRBV6-1 and TRBJ2-1, with 11 bases matching TRBD2. The CDR3 sequence is 15 residues long. The ends lost 3 bases at V and 8 bases at J; junction bases unmatched: 6. Germline V lookup: CDR1 MNHNS, CDR2 SASEGT. The CDR3: CASSEATSGSHEQFF. The CDR3 bases are TGTGCCAGCAGTGAGGCCACTAGCGGGAGTCATGAGCAGTTCTTC.

The chain joins TRBV6-5 to TRBJ2-2, with 7 bases matching TRBD1. CDR3 length equals 15 residues. J was trimmed by 0 bases and V by 6 bases; bases with no gene match: 4. Germline V lookup: CDR1 MNHEY, CDR2 SVGAGI. CDR3 coding DNA: TGTGCCAGCAGGATGGGACAGACGAACACCGGGGAGCTGTTTTTT. This gives the protein CASRMGQTNTGELFF.

This chain uses TRBV14 with TRBJ2-7, with TRBD2 matching 13 bases. The V and J ends lost 4 bases and 8 bases, in that order; junction bases with no gene match: 11. The germline V gene has CDR1 SGHDN and CDR2 FVKESK. The CDR3 has 16 residues. CDR3 region: CASSPFVTSGGFQQYF. The CDR3, as DNA: TGTGCCAGCAGCCCCTTTGTGACTAGCGGGGGGTTCCAGCAGTACTTC.

The chain combines TRBV7-9 with TRBJ2-1, with TRBD2 as a possible D gene (6 bases). The CDR3 spans 14 residues. V shed 3 bases and J shed 5 bases, with 11 bases lying between them. The V gene's germline CDR1 is SEHNR and CDR2 FQNEAQ (reference sequence). The CDR3 DNA is TGTGCCAGCAGCTTCCGGGACTTCAACAATGAGCAGTTCTTC. Amino acids: CASSFRDFNNEQFF.